This TCR beta chain was captured by sequencing in a study of brain T cells in children with intractable seizures. Using immunoSEQ multiplex PCR, the repertoire was profiled, and TCRdb retains in-frame clones only, with some absent. This sample carries tens of thousands of clones, more than 75% of them seen once, and the ten largest clones take around 25%. CDR3 length: 12 amino acids. The gene calls are TRBV1 and TRBJ2-1. TRBV1 corresponds to a pseudogene. Sample: peripheral blood, taken at surgery. This receptor was taken from a girl aged 2 to 9 with Rasmussen encephalitis and intractable seizures. The CDR3: CTSSQEGNEQFF. Here the CDR3 DNA reads TGCACCAGCAGCCAAGAAGGCAATGAGCAGTTCTTC.